The 21 T cell receptor beta chains given below trace back to one sample, sequenced in a study of T cells after yellow fever vaccination. One entry per CDR3 protein, called by TCRdb with MiXCR from the 5' RACE reads. The data show under 350,000 distinct CDR3 sequences, over 4% seen once. The specimen was PBMCs, collected 5 days after the yellow fever booster vaccination. The receptors come from a man aged 18 to 30 who received the YFV17D yellow fever vaccine.

V and J are TRBV9 and TRBJ2-5; possible D gene TRBD2, 5 bases. CDR1 SGDLS and CDR2 YYNGEE come from the germline V gene. The V end was cut by 3 bases, the J end by 3 bases, with 9 bases between. The CDR3 is 13 residues long. In DNA, the CDR3 is TGTGCCAGCAGCGGAAGCGGAAAAGAGACCCAGTACTTC. Translated, it gives CASSGSGKETQYF.

This clonotype came up many times. CDR3 in amino acids: CASSLGGGTTGELFF. CDR3 in DNA: TGTGCCAGCAGCTTAGGAGGTGGGACCACCGGGGAGCTGTTTTTT. The genes are TRBV7-2 and TRBJ2-2; the D gene could be TRBD1 or TRBD2 (5 bases each). CDR1 is SGHTA and CDR2 is FQGNSA in the germline V gene. This CDR3 is 15 amino acids long. Trimming shortened V by 1 base and J by 4 bases, and 10 bases separated the two germline ends. The full variable domain, its missing parts supplied by reference TRBV7-2 and TRBJ2-2, is GAGVSQSPSNKVTEKGKDVELRCDPISGHTALYWYRQSLGQGLEFLIYFQGNSAPDKSGLPSDRFSAERTGGSVSTLTIQRTQQEDSAVYLCASSLGGGTTGELFFGEGSRLTVL.

This clonotype was detected a few times. The rearrangement uses TRBV2 and TRBJ2-5, with 9 positions matching TRBD2. Unmatched junction bases numbered 11, after V lost 7 bases and J lost 5 bases. In germline, CDR1 is SNHLY, CDR2 FYNNEI. The CDR3 length is 15 residues. The CDR3 region is CASKVVPAGGETQYF. The DNA of the CDR3 is TGTGCCAGCAAAGTAGTCCCTGCGGGAGGGGAGACCCAGTACTTC.

This clonotype was found a few times. The chain has TRBV3-1 and TRBJ1-2; tentatively, D is TRBD1 (5 bases). CDR1 and CDR2 (germline): LGHDT, YNNKEL (reference sequence). With 5 bases removed from V and 6 bases from J, the gap between germline ends came to 16 bases. The length of the CDR3 is 14 residues. CDR3 sequence: CASSARGQGDGYTF. The CDR3 region has the DNA TGTGCCAGCAGCGCAAGGGGTCAGGGTGATGGCTACACCTTC. The complete variable domain, with remaining parts taken from reference TRBV3-1 and TRBJ1-2, reads DTAVSQTPKYLVTQMGNDKSIKCEQNLGHDTMYWYKQDSKKFLKIMFSYNNKELIINETVPNRFSPKSPDKAHLNLHINSLELGDSAVYFCASSARGQGDGYTFGSGTRLTVV.

This clonotype was counted at least ten times. The rearrangement uses TRBV7-2 and TRBJ2-3, with 7 bases matching TRBD1. V lost 5 bases, J lost 2 bases, and 4 bases stayed unmatched. CDR3 length: 14 residues. CDR1 and CDR2 (germline): SGHTA, FQGNSA. This chain's CDR3 is CASSRDSYTDTQYF. The CDR3 DNA reads as TGTGCCAGCAGCCGGGACAGCTACACAGATACGCAGTATTTT.

The J gene is TRBJ2-1, the V gene TRBV19; D is perhaps TRBD1 (7 bases). Per the germline V gene, CDR1 is LNHDA and CDR2 is SQIVND (reference sequence). This CDR3 is built from 16 residues. The ends were cut back, 4 bases at V and 6 bases at J, with 19 bases in the middle. The DNA of the CDR3 is TGTGCCAGTAGTAGCTCAGGGGGGCGCCCGGGCAATGAGCAGTTCTTC. Its translation: CASSSSGGRPGNEQFF. The full variable domain, its missing parts supplied by reference TRBV19 and TRBJ2-1, is DGGITQSPKYLFRKEGQNVTLSCEQNLNHDAMYWYRQDPGQGLRLIYYSQIVNDFQKGDIAEGYSVSREKKESFPLTVTSAQKNPTAFYLCASSSSGGRPGNEQFFGPGTRLTVL.

This clonotype was detected only a few times. The rearrangement joins TRBV20-1 to TRBJ1-5, with 8 bases aligning to TRBD1. The CDR3 has 12 amino acids. The V gene end was trimmed by 5 bases and the J gene end by 7 bases; junction bases not matched to a gene: 4. CDR1 and CDR2 from the germline V gene are DFQATT and SNEGSKA (reference sequence). The CDR3 DNA follows: TGCAGTGCTTACGACAGGGGACAGCCCCAGCATTTT. Its translation is CSAYDRGQPQHF.

This clonotype was seen only a few times. The rearrangement uses TRBV12-3 or TRBV12-4 and TRBJ1-6; D might be TRBD1 (5 bases). V lost 1 base and J lost 11, with 9 bases in between. CDR3 length: 13 residues. The CDR3 protein is CASSLDRLTPLHF. The CDR3 DNA reads as TGTGCCAGCAGTTTAGACAGGTTAACACCCCTCCACTTT.

This clonotype has only a few counts. The genes are TRBV5-1 and TRBJ1-4; D is unclear. The CDR3 loop spans 16 amino acids. The V gene lost 4 bases and the J gene lost 0 bases, with 13 bases spanning the gap. CDR1 and CDR2 (germline): SGHRS, YFSETQ. CDR3 DNA sequence: TGCGCCAGCAGCCCGGGTGATCCCGCAACTAATGAAAAACTGTTTTTT. It specifies CASSPGDPATNEKLFF.

This clonotype was counted a few times. The gene calls are TRBV6-2 or TRBV6-3 and TRBJ2-5; perhaps TRBD1 as D (6 bases). The V gene's germline CDR1 is MNHEY and CDR2 SVGEGT. V lost 6 bases and J lost 1, with 9 bases in between. This CDR3 has 13 residues. The CDR3 sequence is CASSGQLQETQYF. CDR3 coding DNA: TGTGCCAGCAGCGGACAGCTCCAAGAGACCCAGTACTTC.

The J gene is TRBJ1-6, the V gene TRBV19; tentatively, D is TRBD1 (5 bases). V gave up 8 bases and J gave up 11 bases, with 13 bases separating them. Germline V gene lookup returns CDR1 LNHDA and CDR2 SQIVND (reference sequence). This CDR3 is built from 12 residues. The CDR3 DNA sequence: TGTGCCAGTCATACCCGGGGGACACCCCTCCACTTT. The encoded protein is CASHTRGTPLHF.

J is TRBJ1-2 and V is TRBV6-1; tentative D call: TRBD1 (5 bases). CDR1 and CDR2 from the germline V gene are MNHNS and SASEGT. The V gene lost 4 bases and the J gene lost 7 bases, with 16 bases spanning the gap. The CDR3 runs 14 residues. The CDR3 loop is CASSATASVAGYTF. DNA of the CDR3: TGTGCCAGCAGTGCGACAGCATCGGTGGCTGGCTACACCTTC.

The rearrangement links TRBV9 to TRBJ2-5; D remains unclear. Trimming pared 3 bases from V and 5 bases from J, leaving 14 bases between. This CDR3 has 14 residues. Germline CDR1 reads SGDLS; CDR2 reads YYNGEE. CDR3 in amino acids: CASSAPDGPETQYF. CDR3 sequence (DNA): TGTGCCAGCAGCGCACCCGACGGACCCGAGACCCAGTACTTC.

This clonotype was seen a handful of times. The chain's CDR3 is CASSYVGLAGFQETQYF. The CDR3 coding sequence is TGTGCCAGCAGTTACGTGGGACTAGCGGGATTCCAAGAGACCCAGTACTTC. The chain recombines TRBV6-6 with TRBJ2-5; 13 positions match TRBD2. Germline loops: CDR1 MNHNY, CDR2 SVGAGI (reference sequence). V was pared by 2 bases and J by 1 base, with 4 bases of the junction left unmatched. This CDR3 has 17 amino acids.

This sequence joins TRBV3-1 and TRBJ2-7; the D is unclear. Deletions cut 2 bases from V and 2 bases from J, with 13 bases between. The CDR3 spans 15 residues. Germline loops: CDR1 LGHDT, CDR2 YNNKEL (reference sequence). The CDR3 loop reads CASSQRVRNPYEQYF. In DNA, the CDR3 is TGTGCCAGCAGCCAAAGGGTCAGAAATCCCTACGAGCAGTACTTC.

This chain links TRBV5-4 with TRBJ2-7, with TRBD2 matching over 13 bases. Germline assignment: CDR1 SGHNT and CDR2 YYREEE (reference sequence). V was clipped by 3 bases and J by 6 bases; unmatched bases: 6. The CDR3 totals 15 residues. The chain's CDR3 is CASSSLAGGLGEQYF. The CDR3 DNA reads TGTGCCAGCAGCTCACTAGCGGGGGGGCTCGGCGAGCAGTACTTC.

The V and J genes are TRBV5-4 and TRBJ1-1; no definite D call. Trimming removed 0 bases at V and 4 bases at J, with 7 bases between. The germline V gene encodes CDR1 SGHNT and CDR2 YYREEE (reference sequence). This CDR3 comprises 13 residues. DNA for the CDR3: TGTGCCAGCAGCTTGGCCCCATTCACTGAAGCTTTCTTT. This encodes CASSLAPFTEAFF. Full variable domain (rest looked up from reference TRBV5-4 and TRBJ1-1): ETGVTQSPTHLIKTRGQQVTLRCSSQSGHNTVSWYQQALGQGPQFIFQYYREEENGRGNFPPRFSGLQFPNYSSELNVNALELDDSALYLCASSLAPFTEAFFGQGTRLTVV.

In its sample, this clonotype was seen a few times. J is TRBJ1-1 and V is TRBV16; D unresolved. Trimming pared 0 bases from V and 4 bases from J, leaving 9 bases between. This CDR3 comprises 14 residues. From germline, CDR1 is KGHSY and CDR2 FQNENV. The CDR3 region is CASSQSRMSTEAFF. CDR3 DNA: TGTGCCAGCAGCCAATCCCGGATGAGCACTGAAGCTTTCTTT.

The chain is built from TRBV5-1 and TRBJ2-3, with 10 bases lining up with TRBD2. V was pared by 2 bases and J by 4 bases, with 4 bases of the junction left unmatched. Germline assignment: CDR1 SGHRS and CDR2 YFSETQ. This CDR3 has 15 residues. The CDR3 nucleotides read TGCGCCAGCAGCTTCCTTAGCGGGGGGTCAGATACGCAGTATTTT. Encoded protein: CASSFLSGGSDTQYF.

The table lists this clonotype with a few counts. The CDR3 DNA reads as TGTGCCAGCAGCTTCAAACTAGCGGGGGGGTTAGGTGAGCAGTTCTTC. This encodes CASSFKLAGGLGEQFF. V gene TRBV11-2 combines with J gene TRBJ2-1; 13 nucleotides match TRBD2. The CDR3 sequence is 16 residues long. Germline V gene sequence: CDR1 SGHAT, CDR2 FQNNGV. The trim removed 3 bases at V and 9 bases at J, leaving 8 bases unmatched. Together with reference TRBV11-2 and TRBJ2-1, the CDR3 gives the full variable domain: EAGVAQSPRYKIIEKRQSVAFWCNPISGHATLYWYQQILGQGPKLLIQFQNNGVVDDSQLPKDRFSAERLKGVDSTLKIQPAKLEDSAVYLCASSFKLAGGLGEQFFGPGTRLTVL.

V usage is TRBV4-3 and J usage is TRBJ2-2; no definite D call. In germline, CDR1 is LGHNA, CDR2 YSLEER. The CDR3 has 15 residues. Deletions cut 1 base from V and 2 bases from J, with 8 bases between. In nucleotides, the CDR3 is TGCGCCAGCAGCCAAGGTCCGGGTAACACCGGGGAGCTGTTTTTT. As protein: CASSQGPGNTGELFF.